This T cell receptor beta chain was sequenced during a study of blood T cell repertoires in COVID-19. The CDR3 is 12 residues long. In germline, CDR1 is GTSNPN, CDR2 SVGIG (reference sequence). Trimming stripped 0 bases from V and 4 bases from J, with 6 bases between. The assay was immunoSEQ multiplex PCR, and TCRdb's table has in-frame clones only and misses some. Altogether around 67,000 clones are present, under 95% being singletons, with the ten largest covering 7% to 9.5%. The chain employs TRBV30 and TRBJ1-2, with D unresolved. Sequencing was carried out using peripheral blood. This TCR was recovered from a human donor in a cohort sampled during active COVID-19. CDR3 amino acids: CAWSVSLYGYTF. The CDR3 coding sequence is TGTGCCTGGAGTGTGAGTCTCTATGGCTACACCTTC.